What follows are 12 T cell receptor beta chains derived from one specimen sequenced in a study of post-analysis software for immune sequencing data. TCR beta cDNA libraries had unique molecular identifiers. In TCRdb, the PCR reads were re-called with MiXCR into one record per CDR3 protein. The repertoire consists of over 700,000 distinct CDR3 sequences, with roughly 29% occurring once and the leading ten covering around 0.55%. Their recognized antigens are unknown. Study-wide results and limits: Among four to six TRBV segments more frequent in patients than controls were TRBV5-6, TRBV5-1 and TRBV20-1.

The specimen was blood. Receptor source: a girl between 5 and 17 years old with multiple sclerosis.

About this clonotype itself: A read error may explain this, as a much larger clone is one base away. This chain uses TRBV10-3 with TRBJ1-2; the D is unclear. Germline CDR1 ENHRY, CDR2 SYGVKD. The CDR3 is 12 residues long. This chain's CDR3 is CAISDKIYGCTF. The CDR3, as DNA: TGTGCCATCAGTGACAAGATCTATGGCTGCACCTTC.

This clonotype has only a few counts. The J gene is TRBJ2-1, the V gene TRBV4-3; D possibly corresponds to TRBD2 (6 bases). The ends were cut back, 0 bases at V and 2 bases at J, with 11 bases in the middle. CDR3 length: 16 residues. Germline CDR1 LGHNA, CDR2 YSLEER. The CDR3 loop reads CASSQDGPGAYNEQFF. CDR3 bases: TGCGCCAGCAGCCAAGACGGCCCGGGAGCCTACAATGAGCAGTTCTTC.

This clonotype was picked up a small number of times. The chain joins TRBV6-6 to TRBJ2-5; 12 bases align to TRBD2. This CDR3 is built from 16 residues. The junction had 6 bases not matched to a gene; V was cut back by 6 bases and J by 1 base. Per the germline V gene, CDR1 is MNHNY and CDR2 is SVGAGI (reference sequence). CDR3 amino acids: CASSLGLAGPQETQYF. The CDR3 coding sequence is TGTGCCAGCAGCCTTGGACTAGCGGGACCCCAAGAGACCCAGTACTTC.

This clonotype has only a few counts. The V and J genes are TRBV4-1 and TRBJ2-3, with TRBD2 as a possible D gene (7 bases). V was pared by 3 bases and J by 7 bases, with 26 bases between. Looked up from germline, CDR1 is MGHRA and CDR2 is YSYEKL. The CDR3 is made up of 18 amino acids. In nucleotides, the CDR3 is TGCGCCAGCAGCCAGGCAAGGGGATTGTGGGGGGGCGATAATACGCAGTATTTT. Protein sequence: CASSQARGLWGGDNTQYF.

This clonotype was counted only a few times. This chain joins TRBV7-2 and TRBJ1-5; TRBD1 matches 7 bases. The CDR3 spans 16 residues. From germline, CDR1 is SGHTA and CDR2 FQGNSA. The V and J ends lost 1 base and 6 bases, in that order; junction bases with no gene match: 9. In nucleotides, the CDR3 is TGTGCCAGCAGCTTAGTAACCGACAGGGCGGGTCAGCCCCAGCATTTT. Its protein product is CASSLVTDRAGQPQHF.

This clonotype was observed a few times. The V call is TRBV5-1, the J call TRBJ1-2; 8 bases map to TRBD1. Germline V gene lookup returns CDR1 SGHRS and CDR2 YFSETQ. The CDR3 totals 14 residues. V was pared by 0 bases and J by 8 bases, with 6 bases of the junction left unmatched. DNA of the CDR3: TGCGCCAGCAGCTTGGCTGGACAGGGTGGCGGCTACACCTTC. It specifies CASSLAGQGGGYTF.

In its sample, this clonotype was seen a few times. The CDR3 protein is CASSLGYRGHQETQYF. The CDR3 DNA reads as TGTGCCAGCAGCTTAGGTTACAGGGGGCACCAAGAGACCCAGTACTTC. The chain uses TRBV7-2 and TRBJ2-5; 9 bases are shared with TRBD1. V trimming: 1 base; J trimming: 0 bases; junction bases outside the gene matches: 3. This CDR3 is 16 amino acids long. The germline V gene encodes CDR1 SGHTA and CDR2 FQGNSA.

The chain employs TRBV7-2 and TRBJ1-5; 9 nucleotides match TRBD1. The germline V gene has CDR1 SGHTA and CDR2 FQGNSA. This CDR3 is 18 amino acids long. Trimming removed 5 bases from V and 1 base from J; junction bases left unmatched: 12. As DNA, the CDR3 is TGTGCCAGCAGCCCCCGGGACAGGGTAGTCTGGAGCAATCAGCCCCAGCATTTT. Residues: CASSPRDRVVWSNQPQHF.

This sequence joins TRBV7-2 and TRBJ2-7; 13 bases match TRBD2. The CDR3 sequence is 16 residues long. Trimming at V came to 0 bases and at J to 5 bases, leaving 4 bases not matched to a gene. The V gene's germline CDR1 is SGHTA and CDR2 FQGNSA. This chain's CDR3 is CASSLAGLAGFDEQYF. CDR3 in DNA: TGTGCCAGCAGCTTAGCGGGACTAGCGGGATTTGACGAGCAGTACTTC. Supplemented by reference TRBV7-2 and TRBJ2-7, the full variable domain reads GAGVSQSPSNKVTEKGKDVELRCDPISGHTALYWYRQSLGQGLEFLIYFQGNSAPDKSGLPSDRFSAERTGGSVSTLTIQRTQQEDSAVYLCASSLAGLAGFDEQYFGPGTRLTVT.

This clonotype was detected a few times. The gene calls are TRBV7-2 and TRBJ2-5, with D uncertain. The CDR3 totals 15 residues. Germline CDR1 SGHTA, CDR2 FQGNSA. V gave up 5 bases and J gave up 2 bases, with 15 bases separating them. CDR3 sequence (DNA): TGTGCCAGCAGCCCCCACGGTGTTATTCAAGAGACCCAGTACTTC. Translated: CASSPHGVIQETQYF.

This clonotype appeared a few times. The V call is TRBV6-5, the J call TRBJ2-7; D gene uncertain. CDR1 MNHEY and CDR2 SVGAGI come from the germline V gene. This CDR3 contains 14 residues. V lost 2 bases and J 2 bases, leaving 10 bases between the germline ends. The CDR3 bases are TGTGCCAGCAGTTACGATATTAGGACCTACGAGCAGTACTTC. Amino acid sequence: CASSYDIRTYEQYF.

The rearrangement uses TRBV5-1 and TRBJ2-1, with 12 bases that match TRBD2. Germline-derived CDR1 and CDR2 are SGHRS and YFSETQ. Unmatched junction bases numbered 9, after V lost 5 bases and J lost 6 bases. There are 16 residues in the CDR3. The CDR3, as DNA: TGCGCCAGCAGACGACTAGCGGGGGCCGGCGGCAATGAGCAGTTCTTC. Translation gives CASRRLAGAGGNEQFF.